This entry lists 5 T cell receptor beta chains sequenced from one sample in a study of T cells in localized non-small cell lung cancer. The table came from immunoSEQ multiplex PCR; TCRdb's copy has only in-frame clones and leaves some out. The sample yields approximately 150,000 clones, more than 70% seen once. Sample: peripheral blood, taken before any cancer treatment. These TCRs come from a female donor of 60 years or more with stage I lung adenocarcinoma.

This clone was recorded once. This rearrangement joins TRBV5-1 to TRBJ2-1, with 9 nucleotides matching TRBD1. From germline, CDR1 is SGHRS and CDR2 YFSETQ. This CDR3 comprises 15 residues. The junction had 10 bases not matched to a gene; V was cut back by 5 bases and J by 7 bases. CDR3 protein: CASSSGTGRRNEQFF. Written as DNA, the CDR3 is TGCGCCAGCAGTTCCGGGACAGGGCGAAGGAATGAGCAGTTCTTC.

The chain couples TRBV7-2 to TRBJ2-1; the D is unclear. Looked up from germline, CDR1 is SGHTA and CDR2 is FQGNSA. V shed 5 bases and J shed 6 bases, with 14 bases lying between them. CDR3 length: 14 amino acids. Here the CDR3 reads CASSLGIRFNEQFF. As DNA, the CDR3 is TGTGCCAGCAGCCTCGGTATCCGGTTCAATGAGCAGTTCTTC. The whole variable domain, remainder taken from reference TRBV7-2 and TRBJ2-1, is GAGVSQSPSNKVTEKGKDVELRCDPISGHTALYWYRQSLGQGLEFLIYFQGNSAPDKSGLPSDRFSAERTGGSVSTLTIQRTQQEDSAVYLCASSLGIRFNEQFFGPGTRLTVL.

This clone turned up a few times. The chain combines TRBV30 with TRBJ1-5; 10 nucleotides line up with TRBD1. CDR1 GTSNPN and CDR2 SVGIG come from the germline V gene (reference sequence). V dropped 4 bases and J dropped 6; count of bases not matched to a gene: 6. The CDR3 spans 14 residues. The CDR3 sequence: CAWNGQGGSQPQHF. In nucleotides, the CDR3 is TGTGCCTGGAATGGACAGGGGGGGAGTCAGCCCCAGCATTTT.

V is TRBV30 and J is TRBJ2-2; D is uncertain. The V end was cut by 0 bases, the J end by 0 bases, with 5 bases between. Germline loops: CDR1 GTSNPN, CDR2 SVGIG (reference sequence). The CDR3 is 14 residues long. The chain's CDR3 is CAWSVLPNTGELFF. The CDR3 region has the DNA TGTGCCTGGAGTGTGCTGCCGAACACCGGGGAGCTGTTTTTT. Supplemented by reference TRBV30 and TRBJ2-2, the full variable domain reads SQTIHQWPATLVQPVGSPLSLECTVEGTSNPNLYWYRQAAGRGLQLLFYSVGIGQISSEVPQNLSASRPQDRQFILSSKKLLLSDSGFYLCAWSVLPNTGELFFGEGSRLTVL.

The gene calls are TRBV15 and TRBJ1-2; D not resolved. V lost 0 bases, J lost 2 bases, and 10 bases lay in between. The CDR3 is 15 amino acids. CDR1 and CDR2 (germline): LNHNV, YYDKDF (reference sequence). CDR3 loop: CATSRDRAFNYGYTF. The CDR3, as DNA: TGTGCCACCAGCAGAGATCGGGCATTCAACTATGGCTACACCTTC.